The 4 T cell receptor beta chains listed next were all sequenced from one sample in a study of memory CD4+ T cells and cytomegalovirus serostatus (dated by TCRdb to between 2018 and 2021). Single viable CD3+CD4+CD8-CD45RO+ cells were sorted as memory CD4+ T cells on a FACSAria II. Library prep was done by the immunoSEQ multiplex PCR assay. Entries here come from immuneACCESS through TCRdb and include only in-frame sequences with V and J called. Some clones fail to appear in such tables; in the studies checked, an unresolved V gene covers under half of the shortfall, and the cause of the remainder is unknown. The sample data list 40,000 to 45,000 clones, and just over 75% of these were observed just once. The top ten clonotypes cover more than 1.5% of the sample. The sample comprised memory CD4+ T cells from blood. The receptors stem from an adult in good health and CMV-seronegative.

V and J are TRBV20-1 and TRBJ1-1; no definite D call. Germline lookup yields CDR1 DFQATT and CDR2 SNEGSKA (reference sequence). The CDR3 extends over 11 amino acids. V was trimmed by 6 bases and J by 1 base, leaving 6 bases between them. In DNA, the CDR3 is TGCAGTGCACGACCGAACACTGAAGCTTTCTTT. It codes for CSARPNTEAFF.

The chain recombines TRBV7-2 with TRBJ1-6; possibly TRBD1 for D (5 bases). V shed 3 bases and J shed 5 bases, with 11 bases lying between them. The CDR3 runs to 15 residues. The germline V gene has CDR1 SGHTA and CDR2 FQGNSA. The CDR3, as DNA: TGTGCCAGCAGCTTTCTAGGGGCCGATAATTCACCCCTCCACTTT. Amino acids: CASSFLGADNSPLHF.

The rearrangement links TRBV6-4 to TRBJ2-2; 7 positions agree with TRBD1. V lost 6 bases, J lost 7 bases, and 11 bases stayed unmatched. The CDR3 consists of 15 residues. Germline CDR1 is MRHNA and CDR2 is SNTAGT. In DNA form, the CDR3 reads TGTGCCAGCAGAGCAGGGGGAATCGGCGGCGGGGAGCTGTTTTTT. Translating it yields CASRAGGIGGGELFF.

V and J are TRBV7-7 and TRBJ2-3; no firm D call. The V and J ends lost 0 bases and 6 bases respectively, with 7 bases between them. The CDR3 runs 13 residues. The germline V gene encodes CDR1 SSHAT and CDR2 FNYEAQ (reference sequence). CDR3 nucleotides: TGTGCCAGCAGCTTAGCCCCGTCGGATACGCAGTATTTT. This encodes CASSLAPSDTQYF. Combining the CDR3 with reference TRBV7-7 and TRBJ2-3 gives the whole variable domain GAGVSQSPRYKVTKRGQDVTLRCDPISSHATLYWYQQALGQGPEFLTYFNYEAQPDKSGLPSDRFSAERPEGSISTLTIQRTEQRDSAMYRCASSLAPSDTQYFGPGTRLTVL.